This passage covers 7 T cell receptor beta chains from one sample sequenced in a study of cytomegalovirus exposure and HLA in healthy donors. 13 Jbeta primers and 60 Vbeta primers were used for the PCR. Sequencing used immunoSEQ multiplex PCR; TCRdb keeps in-frame clones, though not all of them. In the table there are some 180,000 clones, 77% of which are singletons. The sequenced sample consisted of PBMCs. The receptor source for this set is a woman in her fifties or sixties in good health and CMV-seropositive.

V and J are TRBV2 and TRBJ2-1, with 9 bases fitting TRBD1. The CDR3 contains 15 residues. CDR1 and CDR2 from the germline V gene are SNHLY and FYNNEI. V lost 7 bases and J lost 3; bases outside the gene matches: 7. CDR3 sequence reads: CASTVDRGHYNEQFF. The DNA for the CDR3 is TGTGCCAGCACCGTGGACAGGGGTCACTACAATGAGCAGTTCTTC.

This chain joins TRBV10-3 and TRBJ1-3; a weak D match, TRBD1 (5 bases). The CDR3 totals 11 residues. V was cut by 11 bases and J by 2 bases, with 7 bases left in between. CDR1 and CDR2 from the germline V gene are ENHRY and SYGVKD. This CDR3 reads CAVTAGNTIYF. CDR3 nucleotides: TGTGCCGTGACAGCTGGAAACACCATATATTTT.

The chain carries TRBV4-1 and TRBJ2-7; 11 bases line up with TRBD2. The CDR3 is 15 residues long. Germline trimming cut 1 base from V and 7 bases from J; bases unmatched to any gene: 6. The germline CDR1 and CDR2 sequences are MGHRA and YSYEKL. The CDR3 reads CASSQVVTSGTEQYF. The CDR3 DNA reads TGCGCCAGCAGCCAAGTGGTGACTAGCGGGACTGAGCAGTACTTC.

This clone was seen more than once but under ten times. The V call is TRBV19, the J call TRBJ2-1, with 10 bases fitting TRBD2. J was trimmed by 9 bases and V by 1 base; bases with no gene match: 9. This CDR3 is built from 16 residues. CDR1 and CDR2 (germline): LNHDA, SQIVND (reference sequence). CDR3 nucleotides: TGTGCCAGTAGTATAGGGGTCCAGCGGGAGGGTCTTGAGCAGTTCTTC. It is translated as CASSIGVQREGLEQFF.

The CDR3 loop reads CASSRRSTSGKGDEQFF. CDR3 in DNA: TGCGCCAGCAGCCGCCGTTCGACTAGCGGGAAAGGTGATGAGCAGTTCTTC. This chain connects TRBV5-1 to TRBJ2-1; 11 bases line up with TRBD2. Germline CDR1 is SGHRS and CDR2 is YFSETQ. The CDR3 totals 17 residues. V was pared by 4 bases and J by 8 bases, with 14 bases of the junction left unmatched.

The rearrangement links TRBV28 to TRBJ2-7, with D perhaps TRBD1 (6 bases). The CDR3 sequence is 15 residues long. V was clipped by 8 bases and J by 3 bases, with 20 bases between them. From germline, CDR1 is MDHEN and CDR2 SYDVKM. DNA for the CDR3: TGTGCCAGCGGATTACAGGGCCCCCCCTTCTACGAGCAGTACTTC. This encodes CASGLQGPPFYEQYF.

The V and J genes are TRBV6-5 and TRBJ1-3; 8 nucleotides align to TRBD1. The CDR3 runs 14 residues. The V gene end was trimmed by 5 bases and the J gene end by 8 bases; junction bases not matched to a gene: 8. The V gene's germline CDR1 is MNHEY and CDR2 SVGAGI. The DNA of the CDR3 is TGTGCCAGCAGTCCCAGCAGGGGGCGGGACACCATATATTTT. Translating it yields CASSPSRGRDTIYF.